This is a list of T cell receptor beta chains from one sample in a study of cytomegalovirus exposure and HLA in healthy donors. Clones were read by immunoSEQ multiplex PCR, and TCRdb kept only the in-frame ones, dropping some. The repertoire holds around 150,000 clones, with about three quarters as singletons. Material: PBMCs. All receptors come from a man between 18 and 35 years old in good health and CMV-seronegative. CDR3s include the opening cysteine and the closing phenylalanine or tryptophan. D genes are given only for firm matches. Some rows have no size entry. The others give once, few or many, or a class for an expanded clone.

v_gene: TRBV27; d_gene: NA; abundance: NA; j_gene: TRBJ2-5; CDR3aa: CASSWKGRRGETQYF; CDR3nt: TGTGCCAGCAGTTGGAAGGGCCGCAGAGGGGAGACCCAGTACTTC
v_gene: TRBV5-1; d_gene: TRBD2; abundance: NA; j_gene: TRBJ2-7; CDR3aa: CASSLVASGLSYEQYF; CDR3nt: TGCGCCAGCAGCTTGGTGGCTAGCGGACTCTCCTACGAGCAGTACTTC
v_gene: TRBV10-1; d_gene: NA; abundance: NA; j_gene: TRBJ2-7; CDR3aa: CATSRSGWYEQYF; CDR3nt: TGCGCCACCTCACGTTCAGGGTGGTACGAGCAGTACTTC
v_gene: TRBV2; d_gene: NA; abundance: NA; j_gene: TRBJ1-4; CDR3aa: CASRASATNEKLFF; CDR3nt: TGTGCCAGCAGAGCCTCTGCAACTAATGAAAAACTGTTTTTT
v_gene: TRBV10-2; d_gene: NA; abundance: once; j_gene: TRBJ2-1; CDR3aa: CASGGNEQFF; CDR3nt: TGCGCCAGCGGAGGCAATGAGCAGTTCTTC
v_gene: TRBV2; d_gene: TRBD2; abundance: NA; j_gene: TRBJ2-3; CDR3aa: CASSGGREGLGDTQYF; CDR3nt: TGTGCCAGCAGTGGGGGGCGGGAGGGCCTAGGCGATACGCAGTATTTT
v_gene: TRBV11-2; d_gene: NA; abundance: NA; j_gene: TRBJ2-5; CDR3aa: CASSQGLRVQETQYF; CDR3nt: TGTGCCAGCAGCCAAGGCCTCAGGGTCCAAGAGACCCAGTACTTC
v_gene: TRBV19; d_gene: TRBD2; abundance: once; j_gene: TRBJ2-1; CDR3aa: CASSSLTSGRDEQFF; CDR3nt: TGTGCCAGTAGTTCCCTTACTAGCGGGAGAGATGAGCAGTTCTTC
v_gene: TRBV28; d_gene: TRBD1; abundance: NA; j_gene: TRBJ1-1; CDR3aa: CASRGQGRAEAFF; CDR3nt: TGTGCCAGCAGGGGACAGGGGAGGGCTGAAGCTTTCTTT
v_gene: TRBV13; d_gene: TRBD1; abundance: NA; j_gene: TRBJ1-5; CDR3aa: CASSTGANQPQHF; CDR3nt: TGTGCCAGCAGTACAGGGGCAAATCAGCCCCAGCATTTT
v_gene: TRBV9; d_gene: TRBD2; abundance: NA; j_gene: TRBJ2-5; CDR3aa: CASSHDNGGATLQETQYF; CDR3nt: TGTGCCAGCAGCCACGATAACGGGGGGGCTACTCTCCAAGAGACCCAGTACTTC